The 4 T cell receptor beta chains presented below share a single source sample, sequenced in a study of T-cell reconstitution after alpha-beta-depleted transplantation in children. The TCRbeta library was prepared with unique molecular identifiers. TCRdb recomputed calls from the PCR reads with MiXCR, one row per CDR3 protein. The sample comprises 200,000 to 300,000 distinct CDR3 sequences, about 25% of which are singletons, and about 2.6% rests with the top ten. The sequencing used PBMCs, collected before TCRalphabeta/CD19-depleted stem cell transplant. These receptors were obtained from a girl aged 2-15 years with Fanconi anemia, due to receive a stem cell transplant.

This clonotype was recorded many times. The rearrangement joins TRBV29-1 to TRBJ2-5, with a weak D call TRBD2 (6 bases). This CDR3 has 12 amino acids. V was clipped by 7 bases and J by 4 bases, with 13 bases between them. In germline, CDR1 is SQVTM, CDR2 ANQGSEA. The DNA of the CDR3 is TGCAGCGGTGGCGGAGGGCTAGAGACCCAGTACTTC. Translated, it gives CSGGGGLETQYF.

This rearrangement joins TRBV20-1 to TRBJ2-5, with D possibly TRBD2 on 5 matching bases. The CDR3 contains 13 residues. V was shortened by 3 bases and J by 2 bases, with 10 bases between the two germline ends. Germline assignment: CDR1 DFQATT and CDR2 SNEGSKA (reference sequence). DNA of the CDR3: TGCAGTGCTAGTAAGGACTGGCAAGAGACCCAGTACTTC. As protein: CSASKDWQETQYF.

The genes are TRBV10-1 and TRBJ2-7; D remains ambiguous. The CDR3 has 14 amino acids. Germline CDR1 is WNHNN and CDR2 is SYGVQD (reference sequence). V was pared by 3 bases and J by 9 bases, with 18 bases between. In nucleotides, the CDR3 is TGCGCCAGCAGTGACCAGGCCTTAACTGGCGGGCAGTACTTC. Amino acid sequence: CASSDQALTGGQYF.

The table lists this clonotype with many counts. Here the CDR3 reads CSVITSGTASYEQYF. The DNA of the CDR3 is TGCAGCGTTATAACCAGTGGGACAGCCTCCTACGAGCAGTACTTC. The J gene is TRBJ2-7, the V gene TRBV29-1; TRBD1 aligns across 7 bases. The germline V gene encodes CDR1 SQVTM and CDR2 ANQGSEA. The V and J ends lost 5 bases and 0 bases, in that order; junction bases with no gene match: 10. The CDR3 sequence is 15 residues long.